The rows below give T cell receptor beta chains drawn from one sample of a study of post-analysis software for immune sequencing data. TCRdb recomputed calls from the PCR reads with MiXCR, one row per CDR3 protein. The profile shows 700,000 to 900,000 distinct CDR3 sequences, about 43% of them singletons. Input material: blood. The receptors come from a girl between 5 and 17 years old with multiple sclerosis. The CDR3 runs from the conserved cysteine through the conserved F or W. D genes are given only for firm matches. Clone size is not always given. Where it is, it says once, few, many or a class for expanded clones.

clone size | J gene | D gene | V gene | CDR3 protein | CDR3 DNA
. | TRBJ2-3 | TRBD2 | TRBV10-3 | CAISGRDIAGGTDTQYF | TGTGCCATCAGTGGACGAGACATAGCGGGAGGCACAGATACGCAGTATTTT
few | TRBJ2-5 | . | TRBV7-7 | CASSALPSEYQETQYF | TGTGCTAGCAGCGCGCTCCCCTCAGAGTACCAAGAGACCCAGTACTTC
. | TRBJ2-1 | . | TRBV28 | CASSLTPLTFVEQFF | TGTGCCAGCAGTTTAACTCCTCTTACGTTTGTCGAGCAGTTCTTC
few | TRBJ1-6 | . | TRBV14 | CASSQERGYNSPLHF | TGTGCCAGCAGCCAAGAAAGGGGGTATAATTCACCCCTCCACTTT
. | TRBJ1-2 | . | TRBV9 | CASSVGAGRGYTF | TGTGCCAGCAGCGTAGGGGCAGGGAGAGGCTACACCTTC
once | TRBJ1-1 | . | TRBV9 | CASSGGSDTEAFF | TGTGCCAGCAGCGGGGGCTCGGACACTGAAGCTTTCTTT
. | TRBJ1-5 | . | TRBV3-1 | CASSRGLGARNQPQHF | TGTGCCAGCAGCCGTGGATTGGGGGCCCGCAATCAGCCCCAGCATTTT
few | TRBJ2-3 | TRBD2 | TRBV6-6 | CASSYSGSGRRDTQYF | TGTGCCAGCAGTTACTCGGGTAGCGGGAGACGAGATACGCAGTATTTT
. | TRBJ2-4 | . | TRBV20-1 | CSLPTGLAKNIQYF | TGCAGCCTCCCCACGGGCCTAGCCAAAAACATTCAGTACTTC
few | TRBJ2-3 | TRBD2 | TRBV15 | CATSRRLAGATDTQYF | TGTGCCACCAGCAGAAGACTAGCGGGAGCAACAGATACGCAGTATTTT
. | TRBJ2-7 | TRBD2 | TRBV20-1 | CSVRAGGAYEQYF | TGCAGTGTTCGGGCGGGAGGGGCCTACGAGCAGTACTTC
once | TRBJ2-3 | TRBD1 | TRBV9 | CASSADQGRGSASDTQYF | TGTGCCAGCAGCGCCGATCAGGGCAGGGGGTCGGCAAGTGATACGCAGTATTTT
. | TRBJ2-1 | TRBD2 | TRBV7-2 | CASSLFARGGRNEQFF | TGTGCCAGCAGCTTATTTGCGCGGGGGGGCCGGAATGAGCAGTTCTTC
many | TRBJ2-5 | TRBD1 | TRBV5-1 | CASTGTGWKETQYF | TGCGCCAGCACGGGGACAGGCTGGAAAGAGACCCAGTACTTC
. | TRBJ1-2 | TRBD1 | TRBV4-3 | CASSQVISGGDGYTF | TGCGCCAGCAGCCAAGTAATTTCAGGGGGCGATGGCTACACCTTC
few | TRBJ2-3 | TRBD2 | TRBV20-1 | CSAPLLAGVTDTQYF | TGCAGTGCTCCCCTCCTGGCGGGGGTCACAGATACGCAGTATTTT
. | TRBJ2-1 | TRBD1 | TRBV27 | CASSSGTGGLNEQFF | TGTGCCAGCAGTTCAGGGACAGGGGGACTCAATGAGCAGTTCTTC
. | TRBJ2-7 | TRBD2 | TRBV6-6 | CATKGLAGPYEQYF | TGTGCCACCAAAGGACTAGCGGGCCCCTACGAGCAGTACTTC
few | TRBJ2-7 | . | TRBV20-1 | CSARADGQYYEQYF | TGCAGTGCTAGGGCCGACGGGCAGTACTACGAGCAGTACTTC
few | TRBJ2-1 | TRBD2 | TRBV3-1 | CASSQAWNSGKAEQFF | TGTGCCAGCAGCCAAGCGTGGAACAGCGGGAAGGCTGAGCAGTTCTTC
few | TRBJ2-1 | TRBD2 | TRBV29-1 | CSVPEAGGGGNEQFF | TGCAGCGTCCCGGAAGCGGGAGGCGGCGGCAATGAGCAGTTCTTC
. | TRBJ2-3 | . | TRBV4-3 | CASSQELVPTDTQYF | TGCGCCAGCAGCCAAGAGTTGGTTCCCACAGATACGCAGTATTTT
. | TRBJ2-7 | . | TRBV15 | CATSRYTNRQGYEQYF | TGTGCCACCAGCAGATATACCAACCGGCAGGGGTACGAGCAGTACTTC
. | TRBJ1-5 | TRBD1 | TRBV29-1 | CSPLTGSNQPQHF | TGCAGCCCTTTGACAGGGAGCAATCAGCCCCAGCATTTT
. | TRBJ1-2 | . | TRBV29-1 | CSFRGGRLNYGYTF | TGCAGCTTCAGGGGCGGCCGGCTGAACTATGGCTACACCTTC
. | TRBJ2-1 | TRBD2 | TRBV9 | CASSALPGLAGMDEQFF | TGTGCCAGCAGCGCTCTACCGGGACTAGCGGGTATGGATGAGCAGTTCTTC
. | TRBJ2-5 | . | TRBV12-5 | CASGEGHGQETQYF | TGTGCTAGTGGAGAGGGACACGGGCAAGAGACCCAGTACTTC
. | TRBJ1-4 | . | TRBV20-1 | CSTRREKLFF | TGCAGTACTCGAAGGGAAAAACTGTTTTTT
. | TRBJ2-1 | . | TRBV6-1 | CASSDFGMGPYNEQFF | TGTGCCAGCAGTGATTTTGGGATGGGCCCCTACAATGAGCAGTTCTTC
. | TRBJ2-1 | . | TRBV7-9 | CAGSLSALHEQFF | TGTGCCGGCAGCTTATCGGCACTACATGAGCAGTTCTTC
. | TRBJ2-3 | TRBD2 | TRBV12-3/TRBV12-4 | CASNIELAGTDTEYF | TGTGCCAGCAACATTGAACTAGCGGGAACAGATACGGAGTATTTT
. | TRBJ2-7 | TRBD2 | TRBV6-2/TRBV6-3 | CASSYSPPGLAAAYEQYF | TGTGCCAGCAGTTACTCACCGCCGGGACTAGCTGCCGCCTACGAGCAGTACTTC
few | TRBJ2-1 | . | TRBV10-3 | CAISEGGAVNEQFF | TGTGCCATCAGTGAGGGGGGAGCCGTCAATGAGCAGTTCTTC
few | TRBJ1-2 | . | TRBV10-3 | CAIRRDNYGYTF | TGTGCCATCAGAAGAGACAACTATGGCTACACCTTC
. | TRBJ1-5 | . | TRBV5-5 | CASSLVGGPTPNQPQHF | TGTGCCAGCAGCTTGGTTGGCGGCCCCACCCCCAATCAGCCCCAGCATTTT
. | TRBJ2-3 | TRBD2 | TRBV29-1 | CSAERLAGTDTQYF | TGCAGCGCTGAACGGCTAGCGGGAACAGATACGCAGTATTTT
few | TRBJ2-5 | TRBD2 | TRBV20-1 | CSARDWLAGDPFQETQYF | TGCAGTGCTAGAGATTGGCTAGCGGGAGACCCTTTCCAAGAGACCCAGTACTTC